This TCR beta chain was sequenced for a study of T-cell reconstitution after alpha-beta-depleted transplantation in children. This clonotype occurred many times. Library preparation (for TCRbeta) was performed with unique molecular identifiers. Via MiXCR, TCRdb re-called the PCR reads, giving one row per CDR3 protein. The sample shows 450,000 to 500,000 distinct CDR3 sequences, around 13% of them seen only once. This sequence was found in a human donor who donated a stem cell graft to a child with combined immunodeficiency. The input for sequencing was PBMCs from the stem cell graft donor, taken from the stem cell graft.

CDR3 sequence reads: CASSLIGGNEQFF. For the CDR3, the DNA is TGCGCCAGCAGCTTAATAGGGGGCAATGAGCAGTTCTTC. V and J are TRBV5-1 and TRBJ2-1, with D possibly being TRBD1 (6 bases). Germline lookup yields CDR1 SGHRS and CDR2 YFSETQ. Deletions cut 2 bases from V and 6 bases from J, with 9 bases between. This CDR3 contains 13 residues.